The rows below give T cell receptor beta chains drawn from one sample of a study of identical twins. TCRdb analysed the 5' RACE reads with MiXCR anew, one entry per CDR3 protein. Of approximately 410,000 distinct CDR3 sequences listed, approximately 17% are singletons. Sequenced: naive T cells sorted from blood. Receptors were obtained from a man aged 50 or older in good health. The CDR3 runs from the conserved cysteine through the conserved F or W. Each record gives: V gene, J gene, CDR3 protein.

>TRBV29-1|TRBJ1-2
CSIRERANYGYTF
>TRBV29-1|TRBJ2-1
CSVQPGLAGGPGSYNEQFF
>TRBV10-3|TRBJ1-1
CAISEDRGFTEAFF
>TRBV11-2|TRBJ1-2
CASSLGAGLPYGYTF
>TRBV11-2|TRBJ2-7
CASSLVGSYYEQYF
>TRBV20-1|TRBJ2-5
CSARGGRETQYF
>TRBV29-1|TRBJ2-3
CSVEGREAYASDTQYF
>TRBV7-9|TRBJ1-6
CASSTPGTGTPLHF
>TRBV4-1|TRBJ2-1
CASSQEWGGYNEQFF
>TRBV4-2|TRBJ2-1
CASSPRGGGIGEQFF
>TRBV20-1|TRBJ2-5
CSARPSGRAEETQYF
>TRBV29-1|TRBJ2-5
CSVTGILQETQYF
>TRBV29-1|TRBJ2-2
CSAQGAPTGELFF
>TRBV20-1|TRBJ2-3
CSATPGAGSTDTQYF
>TRBV20-1|TRBJ1-3
CSARSRETAGNTIYF
>TRBV6-1|TRBJ2-7
CASSLRTATYEQYF
>TRBV4-3|TRBJ2-1
CASSQEGAGSSYNEQFF
>TRBV20-1|TRBJ2-1
CSARALVYNEQSF
>TRBV15|TRBJ2-3
CATSPGGRVSTDTQYF
>TRBV20-1|TRBJ2-1
CSAPLAGNSYNEQFF
>TRBV19|TRBJ1-5
CASSMVGNSNQPQHF
>TRBV30|TRBJ2-1
CAWRFTPGGYNEQFF
>TRBV21-1|TRBJ2-1
CARYSHEQFF
>TRBV20-1|TRBJ2-3
CSARVRRSTDTQYF
>TRBV7-9|TRBJ2-3
CASSFGPDFTHTQYF
>TRBV7-2|TRBJ2-5
CASSLASGTHDVPQYF
>TRBV30|TRBJ2-5
CAWSWGRENSETQYF
>TRBV5-1|TRBJ2-7
CASSFGTQVIRNYEQYF
>TRBV18|TRBJ1-6
CASSPRDRASPLHF
>TRBV18|TRBJ2-6
CASSPPAGANVLIF
>TRBV11-2|TRBJ2-5
CASSKPLGGRAWRETQYF
>TRBV11-2|TRBJ2-4
CASRRLAKNIQYF
>TRBV29-1|TRBJ1-1
CSVGPSDRNTEAFF
>TRBV19|TRBJ1-6
CASSPGQGFRSPLHF
>TRBV5-1|TRBJ1-2
CASSLETGNYGYTF
>TRBV19|TRBJ2-1
CASSIGSGPNEQFF
>TRBV10-3|TRBJ2-1
CAISEKQINEQFF
>TRBV20-1|TRBJ2-4
CSAREILLAKNIQYF
>TRBV4-1|TRBJ2-3
CASSRRQFTSSDTQYF
>TRBV18|TRBJ2-5
CASSPLRALQETQYF
>TRBV4-2|TRBJ2-1
CASSQGQRETGEQFF
>TRBV11-2|TRBJ1-1
CASSLGTGLATEAFF
>TRBV20-1|TRBJ2-1
CSARDQGLAGGPRVYNEQFF
>TRBV7-2|TRBJ1-1
CASSYKLQEAFF
>TRBV6-2/TRBV6-3|TRBJ1-1
CASSSAQLRWTEAFF
>TRBV10-3|TRBJ2-7
CAIRGTEYEQYF
>TRBV7-9|TRBJ1-4
CASQGQFGEKLFF
>TRBV5-1|TRBJ2-1
CASHDSRESERNEQFF
>TRBV25-1|TRBJ2-7
CASSPSDTNEQYF
>TRBV20-1|TRBJ2-1
CSASTSGGHSSYNEQFF
>TRBV4-3|TRBJ2-7
CASSEVGGASYEQYF
>TRBV6-1|TRBJ1-6
CASRPGTGAISPLHF